The 9 T cell receptor beta chains below were found in one sample sequenced in a study of beta chain features in type 1 diabetes. Study-wide results and caveats: Patients with Type 1 diabetes showed moderately but significantly shorter TCRB CDR3s in all four CD4+ subsets.

No antigens are known for them. Expressed TCRB transcripts were sequenced, since all the RNA that had been isolated was reverse transcribed. Assay used: immunoSEQ multiplex PCR; TCRdb lists only in-frame clones, some missing. The sample consists of some 140,000 clones, 9% of them appearing once. The specimen was central memory CD4+ T cells from blood. These receptors originate from a man aged 25 to 40 with type 1 diabetes.

This clone appeared a few times. This rearrangement joins TRBV4-2 to TRBJ1-5, with TRBD1 identical over 9 bases. The CDR3 length is 14 residues. J gave up 6 bases and V 3 bases, and 3 bases lay outside the gene matches. The germline V gene encodes CDR1 LGHNA and CDR2 YNFKEQ. The CDR3 sequence: CASSQGQGSQPQHF. Written as DNA, the CDR3 is TGTGCCAGCAGCCAGGGACAGGGTTCTCAGCCCCAGCATTTT.

The chain carries TRBV2 and TRBJ1-5; D call uncertain. V was clipped by 6 bases and J by 8 bases, with 14 bases between them. The germline CDR1 and CDR2 sequences are SNHLY and FYNNEI. The CDR3 is 13 amino acids. CDR3 protein: CASRNTEEEPQHF. The CDR3 DNA reads TGTGCCAGCAGGAACACCGAGGAGGAGCCCCAGCATTTT.

The rearrangement joins TRBV29-1 to TRBJ2-1; a weak D match, TRBD2 (7 bases). Germline loops: CDR1 SQVTM, CDR2 ANQGSEA. Trimming removed 3 bases from V and 6 bases from J, with 18 bases in between. This CDR3 is built from 15 residues. This CDR3 is CSVDPRGGALNEQFF. The CDR3, as DNA: TGCAGCGTTGACCCAAGAGGGGGGGCCCTCAATGAGCAGTTCTTC.

J is TRBJ1-5 and V is TRBV7-2, with 7 nucleotides matching TRBD1. The CDR3 extends over 12 amino acids. Germline V gene data show CDR1 as SGHTA and CDR2 as FQGNSA. Trimming removed 5 bases from V and 15 bases from J; junction bases left unmatched: 10. CDR3 bases: TGTGCCAGCAGCCCCCACAGGGGAGACGTGCATTTT. This translates into CASSPHRGDVHF.

V is TRBV7-2 and J is TRBJ2-1; 12 positions agree with TRBD2. The germline CDR1 and CDR2 sequences are SGHTA and FQGNSA. This CDR3 contains 16 residues. The V and J ends lost 5 bases and 3 bases, in that order; junction bases with no gene match: 5. The CDR3 loop reads CASSLTSGGHYNEQFF. The CDR3 DNA follows: TGTGCCAGCAGCCTGACTAGCGGGGGTCACTACAATGAGCAGTTCTTC.

This clone was observed a few times. The junction shows a germline mismatch at one end, possibly a read error. The chain recombines TRBV6-5 with TRBJ2-1, with TRBD2 identical over 8 bases. The CDR3 is made up of 12 amino acids. Germline V gives CDR1 MNHEY, CDR2 SVGAGI. For the CDR3, the DNA is TGTGCCAGCAGTAACTCCGGGGGGGCTGAGTTCTTC. Translated, it gives CASSNSGGAEFF.

V usage is TRBV7-3 and J usage is TRBJ2-5; 8 bases fit TRBD2. The CDR3 length is 14 residues. Germline CDR1 SGHTA, CDR2 FQGTGA. After removal of 2 bases from V and 5 bases from J, the junction contained 4 bases not matched to a gene. The CDR3, as DNA: TGTGCCAGCAGCTTAGGCGGGGGGCTGGAGACCCAGTACTTC. It codes for CASSLGGGLETQYF. Full variable domain (remainder filled in from reference TRBV7-3 and TRBJ2-5): GAGVSQTPSNKVTEKGKYVELRCDPISGHTALYWYRQSLGQGPEFLIYFQGTGAADDSGLPNDRFFAVRPEGSVSTLKIQRTERGDSAVYLCASSLGGGLETQYFGPGTRLLVL.

The gene calls are TRBV2 and TRBJ2-7, with TRBD2 matching 9 bases. Germline V lookup: CDR1 SNHLY, CDR2 FYNNEI. The CDR3 extends over 14 amino acids. Trimming removed 8 bases from V and 4 bases from J; junction bases left unmatched: 9. DNA of the CDR3: TGTGCCAGCGGTCGTGACAGCGGGAGGTACGAGCAGTACTTC. This gives the protein CASGRDSGRYEQYF.

The V call is TRBV2, the J call TRBJ2-3; 9 nucleotides align to TRBD2. Unmatched junction bases numbered 15, after V lost 8 bases and J lost 6 bases. The CDR3 consists of 16 residues. Germline assignment: CDR1 SNHLY and CDR2 FYNNEI. This chain's CDR3 is CASHARRGGKLDTQYF. The CDR3 DNA reads as TGTGCCAGCCATGCCCGGCGGGGGGGGAAGTTGGATACGCAGTATTTT.